The subject of this entry is one T cell receptor (beta chain). Its target is unknown. These data originate in a study of T cell responses to AZD1222 COVID-19 vaccine. Overall study findings and caveats: Donors were largely white British and mainly female; clonal diversity was possibly underestimated. Within unmutated variant regions lay the reported targets of nearly half of spike-specific TCRs. Spike was spanned by vaccine-associated CD4 TCRs, with dominance at 160-218 and 743-854.

The germline V gene encodes CDR1 SGHTA and CDR2 FQGTGA. This CDR3 comprises 15 residues. The V end was cut by 5 bases, the J end by 7 bases, with 15 bases between. Using immunoSEQ multiplex PCR, the repertoire was profiled, and TCRdb retains in-frame clones only, with some absent. The sample consists of about 180,000 clones, about 91% of them appearing once. The analysis combined second doses at about 4 or about 12 weeks. This TCR was sampled from an adult who received the AZD1222 COVID-19 vaccine. The sequenced sample was peripheral blood, obtained 28 days after the second AZD1222 dose. The rearrangement links TRBV7-3 to TRBJ1-6; TRBD1 might be the D (5 bases). CDR3: CASSQEGTGNSPLHF. In nucleotides, the CDR3 is TGTGCCAGCAGCCAGGAGGGGACTGGCAATTCACCCCTCCACTTT.